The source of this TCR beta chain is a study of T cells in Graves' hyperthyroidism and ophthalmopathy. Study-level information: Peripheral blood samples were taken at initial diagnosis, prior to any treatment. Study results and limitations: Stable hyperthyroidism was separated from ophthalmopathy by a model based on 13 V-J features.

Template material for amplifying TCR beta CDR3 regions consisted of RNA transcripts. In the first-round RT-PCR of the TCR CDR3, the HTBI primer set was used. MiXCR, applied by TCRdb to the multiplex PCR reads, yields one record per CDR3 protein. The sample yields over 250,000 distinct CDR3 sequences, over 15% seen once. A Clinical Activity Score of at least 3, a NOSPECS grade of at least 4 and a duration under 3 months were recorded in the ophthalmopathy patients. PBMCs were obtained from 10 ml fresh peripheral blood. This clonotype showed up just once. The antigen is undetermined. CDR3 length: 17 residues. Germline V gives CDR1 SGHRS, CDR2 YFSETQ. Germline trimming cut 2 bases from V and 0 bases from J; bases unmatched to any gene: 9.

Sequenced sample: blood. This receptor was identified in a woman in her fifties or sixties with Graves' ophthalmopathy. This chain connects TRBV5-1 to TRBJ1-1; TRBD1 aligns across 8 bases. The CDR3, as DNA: TGCGCCAGCAGCTTCCGGACAGGGCCACTCATGAACACTGAAGCTTTCTTT. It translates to CASSFRTGPLMNTEAFF.